Described below is a single T cell receptor beta chain sequence and its context. Its matching antigen is unknown. This record comes from a study of T cells in Graves' hyperthyroidism and ophthalmopathy. Study-level points and caveats: A 13 V-J model separated ophthalmopathy from stable hyperthyroidism. Researchers found most expanded thyroid clonotypes above 0.001 in blood as well.

Template material for amplifying TCR beta CDR3 regions consisted of RNA transcripts. First-round RT-PCR with HTBI primers amplified the TCR CDR3 region. TCRdb passed the multiplex PCR reads through MiXCR, listing each CDR3 protein once. The sample includes some 550,000 distinct CDR3 sequences, 15% to 20% of them seen just once. Reasons for excluding patients were uncontrolled infection, other autoimmune disease, pregnancy or lactation. The authors took PBMCs from 7.5 to 10 ml fresh peripheral blood. The CDR3 contains 15 residues. The V gene's germline CDR1 is SGDLS and CDR2 YYNGEE. V was pared by 0 bases and J by 8 bases, with 14 bases between.

Sequencing used blood. This sequence joins TRBV9 and TRBJ1-4; D call uncertain. The sequence was collected from a woman in her thirties or forties with Graves' ophthalmopathy. This CDR3 reads CASSVGGEAEEKLFF. The CDR3 DNA reads as TGTGCCAGCAGCGTAGGTGGTGAGGCGGAGGAAAAACTGTTTTTT.